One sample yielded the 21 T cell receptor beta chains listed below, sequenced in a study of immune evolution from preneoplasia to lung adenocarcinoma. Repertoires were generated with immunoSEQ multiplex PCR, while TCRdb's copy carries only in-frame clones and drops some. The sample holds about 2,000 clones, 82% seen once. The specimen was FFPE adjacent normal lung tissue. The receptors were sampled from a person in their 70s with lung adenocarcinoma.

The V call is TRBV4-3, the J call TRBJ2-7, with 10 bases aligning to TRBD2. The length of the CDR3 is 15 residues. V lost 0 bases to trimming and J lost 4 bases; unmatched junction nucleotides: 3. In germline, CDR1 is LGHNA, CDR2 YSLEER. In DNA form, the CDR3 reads TGCGCCAGCAGCCAAGATTCTAGCGGGGGTTACGAGCAGTACTTC. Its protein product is CASSQDSSGGYEQYF.

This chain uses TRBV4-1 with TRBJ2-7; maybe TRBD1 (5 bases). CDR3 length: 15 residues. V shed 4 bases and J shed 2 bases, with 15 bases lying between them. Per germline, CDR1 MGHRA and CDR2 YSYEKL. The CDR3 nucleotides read TGCGCCAGCAGCCCAACGGACAAGGCTCCCTACGAGCAGTACTTC. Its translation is CASSPTDKAPYEQYF.

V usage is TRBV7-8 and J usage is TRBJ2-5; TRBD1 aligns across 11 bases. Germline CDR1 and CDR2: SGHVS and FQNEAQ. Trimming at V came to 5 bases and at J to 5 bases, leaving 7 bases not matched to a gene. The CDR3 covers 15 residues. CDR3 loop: CASSLGQGAWETQYF. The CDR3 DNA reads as TGTGCCAGCAGCCTCGGACAGGGGGCATGGGAGACCCAGTACTTC.

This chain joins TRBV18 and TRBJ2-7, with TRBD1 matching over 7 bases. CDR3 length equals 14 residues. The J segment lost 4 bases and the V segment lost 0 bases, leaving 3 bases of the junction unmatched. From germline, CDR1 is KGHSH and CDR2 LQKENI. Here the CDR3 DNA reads TGTGCCAGCTCACCACCGAACAGGGGTTACGAGCAGTACTTC. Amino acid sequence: CASSPPNRGYEQYF.

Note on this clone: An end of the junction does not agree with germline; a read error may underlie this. The CDR3 DNA is TGTGCTAGCAGACCATACGGGACTAGTAACGGGGAGCTGTTTTTT. It yields the protein CASRPYGTSNGELFF. The chain has TRBV7-7 and TRBJ2-2; 8 bases line up with TRBD2. The germline V gene has CDR1 SSHAT and CDR2 FNYEAQ (reference sequence). The CDR3 is 15 amino acids.

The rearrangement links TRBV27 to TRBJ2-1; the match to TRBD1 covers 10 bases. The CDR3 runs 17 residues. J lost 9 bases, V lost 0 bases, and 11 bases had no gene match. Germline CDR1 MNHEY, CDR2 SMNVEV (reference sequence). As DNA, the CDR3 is TGTGCCAGCAGTTTATCTTCCGGGACAGGGGCCACCCTTGAGCAGTTCTTC. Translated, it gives CASSLSSGTGATLEQFF.

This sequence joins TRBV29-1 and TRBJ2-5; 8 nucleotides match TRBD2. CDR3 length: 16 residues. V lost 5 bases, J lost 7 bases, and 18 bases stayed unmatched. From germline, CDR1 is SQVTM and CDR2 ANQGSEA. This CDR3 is CSVRPSEGLGYVTQYF. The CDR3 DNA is TGCAGCGTTCGACCTTCCGAGGGACTAGGATACGTGACCCAGTACTTC. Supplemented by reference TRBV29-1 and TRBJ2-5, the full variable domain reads SAVISQKPSRDICQRGTSLTIQCQVDSQVTMMFWYRQQPGQSLTLIATANQGSEATYESGFVIDKFPISRPNLTFSTLTVSNMSPEDSSIYLCSVRPSEGLGYVTQYFGPGTRLLVL.

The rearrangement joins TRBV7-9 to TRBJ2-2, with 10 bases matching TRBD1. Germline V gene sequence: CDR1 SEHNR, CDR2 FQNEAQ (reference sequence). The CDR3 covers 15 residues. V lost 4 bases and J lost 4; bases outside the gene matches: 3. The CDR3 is CASSSRDRGTGELFF. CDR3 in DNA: TGTGCCAGCAGCTCCCGGGACAGGGGCACCGGGGAGCTGTTTTTT.

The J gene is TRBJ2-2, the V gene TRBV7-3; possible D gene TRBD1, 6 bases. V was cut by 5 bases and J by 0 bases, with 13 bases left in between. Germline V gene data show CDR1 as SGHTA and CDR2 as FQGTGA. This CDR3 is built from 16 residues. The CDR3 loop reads CASSPGQIANTGELFF. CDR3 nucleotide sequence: TGTGCCAGCAGCCCTGGACAGATTGCGAACACCGGGGAGCTGTTTTTT.

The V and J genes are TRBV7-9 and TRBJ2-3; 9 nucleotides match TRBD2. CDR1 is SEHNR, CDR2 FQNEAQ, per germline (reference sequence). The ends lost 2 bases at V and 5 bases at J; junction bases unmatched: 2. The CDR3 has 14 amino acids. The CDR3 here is CASSLTLAGDTQYF. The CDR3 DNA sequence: TGTGCCAGCAGCTTAACACTAGCGGGAGATACGCAGTATTTT. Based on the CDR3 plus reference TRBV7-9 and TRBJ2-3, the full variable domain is DTGVSQNPRHKITKRGQNVTFRCDPISEHNRLYWYRQTLGQGPEFLTYFQNEAQLEKSRLLSDRFSAERPKGSFSTLEIQRTEQGDSAMYLCASSLTLAGDTQYFGPGTRLTVL.

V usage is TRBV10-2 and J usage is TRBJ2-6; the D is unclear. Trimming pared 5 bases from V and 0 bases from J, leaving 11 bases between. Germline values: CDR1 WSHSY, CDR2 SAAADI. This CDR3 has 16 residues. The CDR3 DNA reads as TGCGCCAGCAGTCCGACGGCAAGCTCTGGGGCCAACGTCCTGACTTTC. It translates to CASSPTASSGANVLTF.

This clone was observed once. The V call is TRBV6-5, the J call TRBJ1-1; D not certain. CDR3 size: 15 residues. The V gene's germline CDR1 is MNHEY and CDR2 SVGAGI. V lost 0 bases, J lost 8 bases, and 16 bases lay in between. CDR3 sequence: CASSYSPGRGSEAFF. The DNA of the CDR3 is TGTGCCAGCAGTTACTCCCCCGGCCGAGGTTCGGAAGCTTTCTTT.

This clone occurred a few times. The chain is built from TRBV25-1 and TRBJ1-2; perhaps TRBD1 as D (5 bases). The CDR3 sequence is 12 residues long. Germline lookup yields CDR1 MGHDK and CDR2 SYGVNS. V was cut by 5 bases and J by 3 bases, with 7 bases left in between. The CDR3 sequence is CASSQGDYGYTF. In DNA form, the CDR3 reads TGTGCCAGCAGTCAGGGAGACTATGGCTACACCTTC.

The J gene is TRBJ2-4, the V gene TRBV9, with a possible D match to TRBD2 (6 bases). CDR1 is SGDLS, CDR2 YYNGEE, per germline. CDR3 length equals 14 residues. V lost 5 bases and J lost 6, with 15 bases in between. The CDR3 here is CASSASGSGNIQYF. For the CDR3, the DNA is TGTGCCAGCAGTGCGTCCGGGAGTGGAAACATTCAGTACTTC.

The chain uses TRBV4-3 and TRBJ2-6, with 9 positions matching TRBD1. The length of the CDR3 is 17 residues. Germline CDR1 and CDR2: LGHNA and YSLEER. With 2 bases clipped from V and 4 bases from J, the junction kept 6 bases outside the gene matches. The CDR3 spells CASSQLGTGRGANVLTF. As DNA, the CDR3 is TGCGCCAGCAGCCAACTCGGGACAGGGCGCGGGGCCAACGTCCTGACTTTC.

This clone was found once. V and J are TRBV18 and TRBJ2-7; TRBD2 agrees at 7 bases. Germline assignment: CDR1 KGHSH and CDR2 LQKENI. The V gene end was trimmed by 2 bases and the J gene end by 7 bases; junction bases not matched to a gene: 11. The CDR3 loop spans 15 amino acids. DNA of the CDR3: TGTGCCAGCTCACCAGCAAGGGAGGGCCAGGGAGAGCAGTACTTC. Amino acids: CASSPAREGQGEQYF.

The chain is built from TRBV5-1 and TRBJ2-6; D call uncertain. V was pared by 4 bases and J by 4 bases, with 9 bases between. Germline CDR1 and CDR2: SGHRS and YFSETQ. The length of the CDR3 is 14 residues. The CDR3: CASSERVGANVLTF. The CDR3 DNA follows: TGCGCCAGCAGCGAAAGGGTCGGGGCCAACGTCCTGACTTTC.

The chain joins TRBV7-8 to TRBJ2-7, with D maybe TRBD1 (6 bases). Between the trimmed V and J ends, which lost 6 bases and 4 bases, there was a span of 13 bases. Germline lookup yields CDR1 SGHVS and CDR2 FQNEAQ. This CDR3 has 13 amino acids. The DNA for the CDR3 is TGTGCCAGCAGTGGCAGGGGCTCTTACGAGCAGTACTTC. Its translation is CASSGRGSYEQYF.

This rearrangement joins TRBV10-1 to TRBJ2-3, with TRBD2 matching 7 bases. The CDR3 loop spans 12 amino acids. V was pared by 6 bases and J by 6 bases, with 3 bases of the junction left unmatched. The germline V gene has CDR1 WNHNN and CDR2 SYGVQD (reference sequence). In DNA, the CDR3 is TGCGCCAGCAGGACTAGCTTCGATACGCAGTATTTT. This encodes CASRTSFDTQYF.

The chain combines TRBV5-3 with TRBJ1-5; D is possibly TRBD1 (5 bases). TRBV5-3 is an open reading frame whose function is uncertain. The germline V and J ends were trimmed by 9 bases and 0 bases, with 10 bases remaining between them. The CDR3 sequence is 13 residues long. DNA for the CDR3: TGTGCCACCCCCCAGGGTAGCAATCAGCCCCAGCATTTT. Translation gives CATPQGSNQPQHF.

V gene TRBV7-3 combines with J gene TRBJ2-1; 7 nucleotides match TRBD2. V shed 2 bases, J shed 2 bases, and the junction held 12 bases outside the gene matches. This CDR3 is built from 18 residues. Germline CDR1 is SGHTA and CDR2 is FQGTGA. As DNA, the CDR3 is TGTGCCAGCAGCTTATCCTCATCCCCGGGAGGAACCTACAATGAGCAGTTCTTC. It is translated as CASSLSSSPGGTYNEQFF.